This T cell receptor beta chain was identified in a study of shared clonotypes between healthy human individuals. Genomic DNA (from each subset) was split evenly across several immunoSEQ plates. Libraries were prepared by immunoSEQ multiplex PCR; TCRdb keeps only in-frame clonotypes and omits some of them. The data show roughly 2 million clones, more than 90% seen once. In the CD4+ fraction, cells were divided into CD45RA+ naive and CD45RA-negative memory subsets. This CDR3 region has 15 residues. The germline V gene encodes CDR1 MGHRA and CDR2 YSYEKL. Trimming left V 0 bases short and J 4 bases short, with 12 bases between.

This chain joins TRBV4-1 and TRBJ1-2, with unresolved D. The sample taken for sequencing was naive CD4+ T cells sorted from blood. Subset of the sample: CD45RA+ positively selected. This TCR was recovered from a man aged 18-30 years in good health. The CDR3 nucleotides read TGCGCCAGCAGCCAAGAGGAGGGCACAACCTATGGCTACACCTTC. As protein: CASSQEEGTTYGYTF.